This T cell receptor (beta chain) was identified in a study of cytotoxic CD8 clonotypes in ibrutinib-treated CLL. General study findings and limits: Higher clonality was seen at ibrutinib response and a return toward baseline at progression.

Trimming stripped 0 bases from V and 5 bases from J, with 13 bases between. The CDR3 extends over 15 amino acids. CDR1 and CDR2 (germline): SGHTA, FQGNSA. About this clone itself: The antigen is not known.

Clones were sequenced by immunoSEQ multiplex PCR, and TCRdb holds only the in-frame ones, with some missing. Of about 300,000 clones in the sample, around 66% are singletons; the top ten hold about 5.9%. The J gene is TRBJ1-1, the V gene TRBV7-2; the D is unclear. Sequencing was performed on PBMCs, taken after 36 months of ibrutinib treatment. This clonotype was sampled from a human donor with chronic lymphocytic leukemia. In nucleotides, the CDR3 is TGTGCCAGCAGCTTAGCCCCGGGGATGGAAACTGAAGCTTTCTTT. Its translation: CASSLAPGMETEAFF. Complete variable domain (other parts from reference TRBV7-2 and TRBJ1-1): GAGVSQSPSNKVTEKGKDVELRCDPISGHTALYWYRQSLGQGLEFLIYFQGNSAPDKSGLPSDRFSAERTGGSVSTLTIQRTQQEDSAVYLCASSLAPGMETEAFFGQGTRLTVV.